Following are 16 T cell receptor beta chains from one sample sequenced in a study of breast tumors, draining lymph nodes, adjacent tissues. Breast cancer patients provided tissue from their axillary draining lymph nodes. One entry per CDR3 protein, called by TCRdb with MiXCR from the multiplex PCR reads. The sample holds 150,000 to 200,000 distinct CDR3 sequences, 30% to 35% seen once. The sequenced material came from axillary lymph node tissue. These receptors were collected from a female donor with breast cancer. Some clones in this sample may be carry-over from other donors' samples.

This sequence joins TRBV7-3 and TRBJ2-2; either TRBD1 or TRBD2 may fit D (5 bases each). CDR3 size: 19 residues. Trimming removed 1 base from V and 0 bases from J, with 18 bases in between. From germline, CDR1 is SGHTA and CDR2 FQGTGA. The CDR3 nucleotides are TGTGCCAGCAGCTTAAGGGAGACAGAAGAGCCCCCGAACACCGGGGAGCTGTTTTTT. Translation: CASSLRETEEPPNTGELFF.

This clonotype showed up just a few times. The genes are TRBV20-1 and TRBJ2-3; TRBD1 agrees at 9 bases. V lost 5 bases, J lost 11 bases, and 17 bases stayed unmatched. From germline, CDR1 is DFQATT and CDR2 SNEGSKA (reference sequence). This CDR3 spans 15 amino acids. As DNA, the CDR3 is TGCAGTGCTTCCAAGACAGGGGGGACCTACAATGAGCAGTATTTT. Translation gives CSASKTGGTYNEQYF.

In this sample, this clonotype turned up many times. CDR3 in DNA: TGTGCCAGCAGTGAAGTGGCAACGTACAGGGCCAACTATGGCTACACCTTC. Its translation is CASSEVATYRANYGYTF. The rearrangement links TRBV2 to TRBJ1-2; D is possibly TRBD1 (6 bases). This CDR3 region has 17 residues. Looked up from germline, CDR1 is SNHLY and CDR2 is FYNNEI. V dropped 1 base and J dropped 2 bases, with 17 bases sitting between them.

In this sample, this clonotype turned up many times. The V gene is TRBV2, the J gene TRBJ1-3; TRBD1 aligns across 9 bases. Germline V gene lookup returns CDR1 SNHLY and CDR2 FYNNEI. The CDR3 covers 15 residues. V trimming: 5 bases; J trimming: 2 bases; junction bases outside the gene matches: 4. The CDR3 is CASSLTGGPGNTIYF. The CDR3 region has the DNA TGTGCCAGCAGTCTCACAGGGGGCCCTGGAAACACCATATATTTT.

The table lists this clonotype with a count of one. This CDR3 fails to terminate in the conserved phenylalanine or tryptophan, so it likely reflects a read error. The V and J genes are TRBV6-6 and TRBJ2-1; possible D gene TRBD2, 5 bases. Germline lookup yields CDR1 MNHNY and CDR2 SVGAGI (reference sequence). The CDR3 length is 12 residues. Trimming cost V 2 bases and J 9 bases, with 8 bases left between them. The CDR3 reads CASSYGSAEQFL. In nucleotides, the CDR3 is TGTGCCAGCAGTTACGGGAGCGCTGAGCAGTTCCTC.

This clonotype occurred many times. This chain connects TRBV7-8 to TRBJ1-3; D call uncertain. The CDR3 length is 12 residues. Germline V gives CDR1 SGHVS, CDR2 FQNEAQ. Trimming removed 2 bases at V and 1 base at J, with 0 bases between. The CDR3 sequence is CASSLSGNTIYF. In DNA form, the CDR3 reads TGTGCCAGCAGCTTATCTGGAAACACCATATATTTT.

The chain recombines TRBV7-2 with TRBJ2-3, with 9 bases matching TRBD1. CDR3 length: 15 amino acids. The germline CDR1 and CDR2 sequences are SGHTA and FQGNSA. The V and J ends lost 5 bases and 6 bases, in that order; junction bases with no gene match: 9. The CDR3 nucleotides are TGTGCCAGCAGCCTCTCGGGACAGGGAGGCGATACGCAGTATTTT. This sequence encodes CASSLSGQGGDTQYF.

The V call is TRBV12-3 or TRBV12-4, the J call TRBJ1-4, with D possibly being TRBD1 (5 bases). Trimming removed 6 bases at V and 5 bases at J, with 19 bases between. This CDR3 has 16 amino acids. CDR3: CASSPWTRDGNEKLFF. The CDR3 coding sequence is TGTGCCAGCAGCCCATGGACCAGGGACGGAAATGAAAAACTGTTTTTT.

About this clonotype itself: At one end, the junction sequence differs from germline, possibly due to a read error. The J gene is TRBJ2-3, the V gene TRBV5-1; 8 nucleotides align to TRBD2. In germline, CDR1 is SGHRS, CDR2 YFSETQ. This CDR3 is 18 amino acids long. CDR3 residues: CGSSLAVLAGGRGDTQYF. The CDR3 bases are TGCGGCAGCAGCTTGGCCGTCCTAGCGGGCGGGCGTGGAGATACGCAGTATTTT.

This chain uses TRBV29-1 with TRBJ1-2; the D gene is possibly TRBD1 (5 bases). CDR1 is SQVTM, CDR2 ANQGSEA, per germline. V was shortened by 6 bases and J by 6 bases, with 17 bases between the two germline ends. This CDR3 is 13 amino acids long. DNA for the CDR3: TGCAGCGTCAAAGCCGGGGACCTTCATGGCTACACCTTC. Encoded protein: CSVKAGDLHGYTF.

This clonotype was picked up many times. This chain uses TRBV11-3 with TRBJ1-6; possible D gene TRBD1, 5 bases. The CDR3 runs 14 residues. Germline-derived CDR1 and CDR2 are SGHNT and YENEEA. V was pared by 5 bases and J by 9 bases, with 14 bases between. DNA for the CDR3: TGTGCCAGCAGCCTCGGGACGGCGGGTTCACCCCTCCACTTT. Translation: CASSLGTAGSPLHF.

The chain couples TRBV19 to TRBJ1-5; 7 nucleotides match TRBD1. The CDR3 is 15 residues long. The ends lost 5 bases at V and 6 bases at J; junction bases unmatched: 10. Germline CDR1 and CDR2: LNHDA and SQIVND (reference sequence). CDR3 coding DNA: TGTGCCAGTAGTGTGACAGGGTTTTATGGTCAGCCCCAGCATTTT. Amino acids: CASSVTGFYGQPQHF. Together with reference TRBV19 and TRBJ1-5, the CDR3 gives the full variable domain: DGGITQSPKYLFRKEGQNVTLSCEQNLNHDAMYWYRQDPGQGLRLIYYSQIVNDFQKGDIAEGYSVSREKKESFPLTVTSAQKNPTAFYLCASSVTGFYGQPQHFGDGTRLSIL.

The chain recombines TRBV11-1 with TRBJ1-2; a weak D match, TRBD1 (6 bases). This CDR3 is 14 amino acids long. The germline gives CDR1 SGHAT, CDR2 FQDESV (reference sequence). For the CDR3, the DNA is TGTGCTAGAGGGGGACGGACCAATAACTATGGCTACACCTTC. Translating gives CARGGRTNNYGYTF.

With respect to this clonotype: One junction end does not reproduce the germline sequence, and a read error may be involved. The chain links TRBV6-5 to TRBJ2-4, with a tentative D call TRBD1 (5 bases). The CDR3 length is 16 residues. The germline V gene has CDR1 MNHEY and CDR2 SVGAGI. CDR3 in DNA: TGTGTCAGCAGTCTGACAGCATCCATAGCCAAAAACATTCAGTACTTC. Amino acid sequence: CVSSLTASIAKNIQYF.

The V gene is TRBV10-3, the J gene TRBJ2-7; no definite D call. CDR3 length equals 14 residues. The germline gives CDR1 ENHRY, CDR2 SYGVKD. Trimming took 0 bases from V and 1 from J, leaving 7 bases between them. The CDR3 bases are TGTGCCATCAGTGAGTCCATCGGATCCTACGAGCAGTACTTC. Translated, it gives CAISESIGSYEQYF.

This chain joins TRBV7-7 and TRBJ2-1; D uncertain. CDR1 SSHAT and CDR2 FNYEAQ come from the germline V gene (reference sequence). The length of the CDR3 is 12 residues. Here the CDR3 reads CATGSSYNEQFF. CDR3 nucleotides: TGTGCTACTGGTAGCTCCTACAATGAGCAGTTCTTC.